A selection of T cell receptor beta chains follows, all from one sample in a study of spatial heterogeneity in lung cancer. A single record per CDR3 protein comes from TCRdb applying MiXCR to the 5' RACE reads. This sample carries more than 10,000 distinct CDR3 sequences, roughly 5.4% of them seen once, and the ten largest clones take around 35%. The sequencing used lung tumor tissue, collected at surgery. Receptors originate from a male donor with early-stage non-small cell lung cancer. Each CDR3 is given with its conserved first and last residue. D genes are given only for firm matches. Expanded clones are given a class, and other clones once, few, many or no size at all.

v_gene	abundance	d_gene	j_gene	CDR3nt	CDR3aa
TRBV10-3	many	.	TRBJ1-5	TGTGCCATCCGAGGTTCTTATGGGGGCAATCAGCCCCAGCATTTT	CAIRGSYGGNQPQHF
TRBV11-3	.	.	TRBJ2-7	TGTGCCAGCAGCTTAGATCACTCCTACGAGCAGTACTTC	CASSLDHSYEQYF
TRBV7-2	many	.	TRBJ2-1	TGTGCCAGCAGCTCCTTCAATGAGCAGTTCTTC	CASSSFNEQFF
TRBV6-2/TRBV6-3	many	.	TRBJ2-1	TGTGCCAGCAGTTACCCCAATGAGCAGTTCTTC	CASSYPNEQFF
TRBV11-3	.	.	TRBJ1-1	TGTGCCAGCAGCTCCAACACTGAAGCTTTCTTT	CASSSNTEAFF
TRBV30	.	.	TRBJ2-7	TGTGCCTGGTCCCCGGGTTTCAACGAGCAGTACTTC	CAWSPGFNEQYF
TRBV7-2	many	TRBD1	TRBJ1-6	TGTGCCAGCAGCTTAGCGCCGGGACAGGGGTCACGAACCCTCCACTTT	CASSLAPGQGSRTLHF
TRBV14	.	.	TRBJ1-1	TGTGCCAGCAGCCAAGATTGGGACAACACTGAAGCTTTCTTT	CASSQDWDNTEAFF
TRBV6-5	many	.	TRBJ2-3	TGTGCCAGCAGTTACTCGAGGGGGGCCGGTGGTACGCAGTATTTT	CASSYSRGAGGTQYF
TRBV20-1	many	.	TRBJ1-1	TGCAGTGCTTCCCGGACAGCGAACACTGAAGCTTTCTTT	CSASRTANTEAFF